In its sample, the clone carrying this T cell receptor (beta chain) was seen a few times. Its antigen is as yet unknown. Trimming cost V 7 bases and J 7 bases, with 8 bases left between them. This CDR3 is 12 amino acids long. Germline V gives CDR1 MDHEN, CDR2 SYDVKM. The sample comes from a study of CD4+ T cells in melanoma. Study-level findings and limits: A reported correlation linked neoantigen-specific CD4+ T cells to CD8+, macrophage and B cell function. In melanoma, neoantigen-specific CD4+ T cells reportedly differed in differentiation state.

The data were produced by immunoSEQ multiplex PCR, yet TCRdb's version contains in-frame clones alone and is incomplete. The sample consists of 50,000 or so clones, about 88% of them appearing once. This receptor was obtained from a human donor with melanoma. The gene calls are TRBV28 and TRBJ1-6; D is unresolved. The source material was peripheral blood. CDR3 coding DNA: TGTGCCAGCACGATCCCCAATTCACCCCTCCACTTT. Translated, it gives CASTIPNSPLHF.